This note documents a single TCR beta chain sequence. Its antigen specificity is not known. Per-base quality was not reported, and no clone a single base away is much larger than it. These data belong to a study of CD8 T cells in Susac syndrome (dated by TCRdb to the late 2010s). Study-wide context: Repertoire sequencing was used to test whether CD8+ T cell activation and differentiation in Susac syndrome was antigen driven. The study compared CD8+ T cell repertoire clonality among approximately twelve healthy donors, roughly 14 Susac syndrome patients and 15 multiple sclerosis patients.

High-throughput TCR beta sequencing profiled peripheral blood CD8+ and CD4+ T cells from healthy donors, Susac syndrome patients and multiple sclerosis patients. Multiple sclerosis controls were treatment-naive patients with stable or active relapsing-remitting disease fulfilling revised McDonald criteria. Bulk CD8+ and CD4+ T cells were purified magnetically by negative isolation, whereas CD8+ TEMRA cells were enriched by FACS. Blood was drawn into EDTA tubes, processed within 24 hours, and PBMCs were isolated by density gradient centrifugation. PBMCs intended for TCR sequencing were frozen in liquid nitrogen and were later thawed in a 37 degrees C water bath. Purity of sorted or isolated CD4+, CD8+ and CD8+ TEMRA cells was at least 90%. The CDR3, cysteine through phenylalanine, is 15 amino acids long. This entry keeps only the CDR3 DNA: 45 bases, framed from base 1. According to the germline V gene, CDR1 reads SGDLS and CDR2 reads YYNGEE. V was cut back by 0 bases and J by 5 bases, leaving a gap of 12 bases between them.

Study-level results and caveats: The study acknowledged that relatively few individuals were included in the TCR sequencing and HLA analysis.

RNA was extracted using the RNeasy kit, and roughly 0.5 to 1 ug of the RNA was reverse transcribed with random hexamers. The immunoSEQ multiplex PCR assay, covering 54 Vbeta and 13 Jbeta segments, was used to amplify TCR beta CDR3 regions. PCR amplification bias was corrected by using a synthetic template baseline for primer optimization and computational correction. The authors processed their data as follows. Only productive sequences were kept, with reads annotated to V, D and J genes according to IMGT and analyzed in immunoSEQ Analyzer. Clonality was computed as one minus Shannon entropy normalized by log2 of the number of productive unique sequences. For each patient and control, public and private clones were evaluated within the 100 most prevalent clones. Susac-specific clones were defined as absent from healthy and MS cohorts, about 1,000 published viral clones and other ImmuneACCESS disease sequences. Starting from the raw public reads, TCRdb applied fastp trimming at Q25, assembled clones with MiXCR and retained in-frame beta chains. All rows with the same CDR3 protein become a single entry with the most common DNA and genes. The V and J calls, along with clone size, are taken from TCRdb and not from the paper's own processing. The sample table records 160,000 or so distinct CDR3 sequences; about 95% of these occur just once. The ten largest clones add up to under 0.15% of the sample.

This chain is built from TRBV9 and TRBJ2-1; the D gene is perhaps TRBD1 or TRBD2, as each covers 6 bases. Material for sequencing was CD8+ T cells from PBMCs. The receptor was isolated from a human donor with multiple sclerosis. The CDR3 region: CASSVEGGPNNEQFF. In nucleotides, the sequence is TGTGCCAGCAGCGTAGAAGGGGGGCCGAACAATGAGCAGTTCTTC. With the rest looked up from the reference TRBV9 and TRBJ2-1 genes rather than sequenced, the full variable domain is DSGVTQTPKHLITATGQRVTLRCSPRSGDLSVYWYQQSLDQGLQFLIQYYNGEERAKGNILERFSAQQFPDLHSELNLSSLELGDSALYFCASSVEGGPNNEQFFGPGTRLTVL.